The count of the clone carrying this TCR beta chain is one. Its antigen is unknown. The sample is drawn from a study of STAT5B mutations in CD4+ large granular lymphocyte leukemia. Overall study results and limits: Patient CD4-sorted repertoires looked more clonal than healthy CD4+ repertoires, even without putative leukemic clones.

This CDR3 is 13 amino acids long. V was pared by 9 bases and J by 0 bases, with 9 bases between. Germline V gene data show CDR1 as LNHDA and CDR2 as SQIVND (reference sequence). This was a survey-level run. Clones were read by immunoSEQ multiplex PCR, and TCRdb kept only the in-frame ones, dropping some. The top ten hold roughly 2.5% of the sample, which has some 45,000 clones, 70% to 90% seen once. Controls came from buffy coats of healthy blood donors. Sequencing used CD4+ T cells from blood buffy coats. This chain links TRBV19 with TRBJ1-5; D might be TRBD1 (5 bases). The TCR was taken from a human donor in good health. The CDR3 protein is CASTGTSNQPQHF. CDR3 coding DNA: TGTGCCAGCACGGGGACTAGCAATCAGCCCCAGCATTTT.